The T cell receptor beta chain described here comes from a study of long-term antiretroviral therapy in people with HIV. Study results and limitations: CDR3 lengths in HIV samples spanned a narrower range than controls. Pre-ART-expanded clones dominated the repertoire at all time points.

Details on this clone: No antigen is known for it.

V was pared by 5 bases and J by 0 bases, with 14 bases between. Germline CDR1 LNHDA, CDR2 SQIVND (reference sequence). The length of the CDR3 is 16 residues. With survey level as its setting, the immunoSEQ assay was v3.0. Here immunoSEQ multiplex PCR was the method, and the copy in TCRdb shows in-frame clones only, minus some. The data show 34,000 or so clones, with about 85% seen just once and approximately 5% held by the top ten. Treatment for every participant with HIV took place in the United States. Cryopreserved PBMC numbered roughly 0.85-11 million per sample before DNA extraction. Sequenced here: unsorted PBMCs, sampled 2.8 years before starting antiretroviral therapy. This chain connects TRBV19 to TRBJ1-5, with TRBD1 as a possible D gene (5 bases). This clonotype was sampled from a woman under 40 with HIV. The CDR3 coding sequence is TGTGCCAGTAGTGGAGCCGCAGGGTATAGCAATCAGCCCCAGCATTTT. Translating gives CASSGAAGYSNQPQHF. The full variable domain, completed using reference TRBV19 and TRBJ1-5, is DGGITQSPKYLFRKEGQNVTLSCEQNLNHDAMYWYRQDPGQGLRLIYYSQIVNDFQKGDIAEGYSVSREKKESFPLTVTSAQKNPTAFYLCASSGAAGYSNQPQHFGDGTRLSIL.